The 25 T cell receptor beta chains given below trace back to one sample, sequenced in a study of T cell responses to AZD1222 COVID-19 vaccine. Clones were read by immunoSEQ multiplex PCR, and TCRdb kept only the in-frame ones, dropping some. Among about 130,000 clones listed, about 93% were seen once. The sequencing here drew on peripheral blood, taken on day 0 of AZD1222 vaccination. These receptors were collected from an adult in good health.

The chain has TRBV19 and TRBJ2-7; D not resolved. The CDR3 length is 13 residues. Trimming removed 5 bases at V and 2 bases at J, with 10 bases between. Per germline, CDR1 LNHDA and CDR2 SQIVND (reference sequence). CDR3 protein: CASSGRHPYEQYF. In DNA, the CDR3 is TGTGCCAGTAGTGGTCGCCATCCCTACGAGCAGTACTTC.

V usage is TRBV30 and J usage is TRBJ1-2; D unclear. Germline CDR1 GTSNPN, CDR2 SVGIG (reference sequence). Trimming took 3 bases from V and 8 from J, leaving 10 bases between them. The CDR3 is 11 residues long. This CDR3 reads CAWSTPGGYTF. As DNA, the CDR3 is TGTGCCTGGAGCACCCCGGGGGGCTACACCTTC. Together with reference TRBV30 and TRBJ1-2, the CDR3 gives the full variable domain: SQTIHQWPATLVQPVGSPLSLECTVEGTSNPNLYWYRQAAGRGLQLLFYSVGIGQISSEVPQNLSASRPQDRQFILSSKKLLLSDSGFYLCAWSTPGGYTFGSGTRLTVV.

This chain links TRBV3-1 (or the pseudogene TRBV3-2) with TRBJ2-1, with 9 nucleotides matching TRBD2. The V segment lost 3 bases and the J segment 0 bases; nucleotides outside the gene matches: 15. Per germline, CDR1 LGHDT and CDR2 YNNKEL (reference sequence). The CDR3 length is 20 residues. The CDR3 here is CASSHPGLAGAGISYNEQFF. CDR3 DNA sequence: TGTGCCAGCAGCCACCCCGGGTTAGCGGGGGCCGGAATCTCCTACAATGAGCAGTTCTTC.

This clone appeared a single time. The V and J genes are TRBV12-1 and TRBJ1-5; the D call of TRBD1 is as the table states it, not checked on the DNA. TRBV12-1 is described as a pseudogene. This CDR3 region has 16 residues. The CDR3 spells CASSFDEGTHNQPQHF. DNA for the CDR3: TGTGCCAGCAGCTTTGATGAAGGGACACACAATCAGCCCCAGCATTTT.

The gene calls are TRBV5-6 and TRBJ1-2; D is ambiguous. V dropped 0 bases and J dropped 4 bases, with 7 bases sitting between them. The CDR3 loop spans 13 amino acids. The germline CDR1 and CDR2 sequences are SGHDT and YYEEEE. The DNA of the CDR3 is TGTGCCAGCAGCTTGGAAGTGGGCTATGGCTACACCTTC. Translating it yields CASSLEVGYGYTF.

The CDR3 DNA sequence: TGTGCCAGTAGTATACGAGGGACTAGCAACTACGAGCAGTACTTC. Translation gives CASSIRGTSNYEQYF. The chain is built from TRBV19 and TRBJ2-7; 9 nucleotides match TRBD2. V lost 2 bases, J lost 3 bases, and 5 bases stayed unmatched. CDR3 length equals 15 residues. CDR1 and CDR2 from the germline V gene are LNHDA and SQIVND (reference sequence).

The chain couples TRBV18 to TRBJ2-1, with D hard to call. In germline, CDR1 is KGHSH, CDR2 LQKENI. This CDR3 spans 13 amino acids. V lost 2 bases to trimming and J lost 10 bases, with 12 bases between them. CDR3 in amino acids: CASSPGQVNEQFF. The CDR3 nucleotides read TGTGCCAGCTCACCAGGTCAAGTCAACGAGCAGTTCTTC.

CDR3 protein: CASSSLLGGELFF. The CDR3 DNA is TGTGCCAGCAGCTCACTATTAGGCGGGGAGCTGTTTTTT. The rearrangement joins TRBV7-3 to TRBJ2-2; D ambiguous. The CDR3 length is 13 residues. Germline CDR1 SGHTA, CDR2 FQGTGA. V lost 4 bases to trimming and J lost 7 bases, with 10 bases between them.

The chain combines TRBV2 with TRBJ2-7; unclear D gene. The CDR3 loop spans 12 amino acids. V shed 7 bases and J shed 2 bases, with 9 bases lying between them. Germline V gives CDR1 SNHLY, CDR2 FYNNEI. The CDR3, as DNA: TGTGCCAGCACCCTAAGGACCTACGAGCAGTACTTC. Amino acid sequence: CASTLRTYEQYF.

In DNA, the CDR3 is TGTGCCAGCTCACCTTTGACAGGTAGAGGTGAGCAGTTCTTC. It specifies CASSPLTGRGEQFF. The chain is built from TRBV18 and TRBJ2-1, with a weak D call TRBD1 (6 bases). Trimming cost V 3 bases and J 9 bases, with 15 bases left between them. This CDR3 contains 14 residues. Germline CDR1 reads KGHSH; CDR2 reads LQKENI.

The gene calls are TRBV2 and TRBJ2-5; no definite D call. V was pared by 7 bases and J by 4 bases, with 13 bases between. Per germline, CDR1 SNHLY and CDR2 FYNNEI. The CDR3 consists of 13 residues. This chain's CDR3 is CASNSIPGETQYF. The CDR3 DNA reads as TGTGCCAGCAATTCGATCCCGGGAGAGACCCAGTACTTC.

The V gene is TRBV12-3 or TRBV12-4, the J gene TRBJ1-1; D might be TRBD1 (5 bases). The CDR3 has 11 residues. V dropped 5 bases and J dropped 6 bases, with 7 bases sitting between them. The CDR3 region is CASSATAEAFF. The CDR3, as DNA: TGTGCCAGCAGTGCGACAGCTGAAGCTTTCTTT.

A single count supports this clone. The chain employs TRBV20-1 and TRBJ1-3; no definite D call. The germline gives CDR1 DFQATT, CDR2 SNEGSKA (reference sequence). This CDR3 is built from 11 residues. The V and J ends lost 7 bases and 3 bases respectively, with 7 bases between them. The CDR3 reads CSVIIGNTIYF. The DNA for the CDR3 is TGCAGTGTTATTATTGGAAACACCATATATTTT.

The table lists this clone with a few counts. This sequence joins TRBV4-1 and TRBJ2-7; 8 bases line up with TRBD1. Germline V CDR1 and CDR2: MGHRA, YSYEKL. V dropped 1 base and J dropped 7; count of bases not matched to a gene: 9. The CDR3 totals 15 residues. CDR3 sequence (DNA): TGCGCCAGCAGCCAAGGGGGACAGGACCCTCGGGAGCAGTACTTC. Translating gives CASSQGGQDPREQYF.

Of note for this clone: The sample has other DNA sequences that encode this CDR3 too. The chain employs TRBV5-6 and TRBJ2-3; D call uncertain. The CDR3 is 11 residues long. In germline, CDR1 is SGHDT, CDR2 YYEEEE. V was trimmed by 0 bases and J by 6 bases, leaving 2 bases between them. The CDR3 DNA reads as TGTGCCAGCAGCTTGGGGGATACGCAGTATTTT. Residues: CASSLGDTQYF.

The chain employs TRBV19 and TRBJ1-2, with D unclear. Trimming left V 7 bases short and J 0 bases short, with 15 bases between. Germline V CDR1 and CDR2: LNHDA, SQIVND (reference sequence). The CDR3 runs to 15 residues. CDR3 sequence (DNA): TGTGCCAGTATCAGAGGCAGCTCCTCTAACTATGGCTACACCTTC. This translates into CASIRGSSSNYGYTF. The full variable domain, rest sourced from reference TRBV19 and TRBJ1-2, is DGGITQSPKYLFRKEGQNVTLSCEQNLNHDAMYWYRQDPGQGLRLIYYSQIVNDFQKGDIAEGYSVSREKKESFPLTVTSAQKNPTAFYLCASIRGSSSNYGYTFGSGTRLTVV.

V gene TRBV3-1 (or the pseudogene TRBV3-2) combines with J gene TRBJ1-6; a possible D gene is TRBD1 (6 bases). Germline CDR1 and CDR2: LGHDT and YNNKEL (reference sequence). The CDR3 is 14 residues long. The ends were cut back, 3 bases at V and 8 bases at J, with 11 bases in the middle. The CDR3 spells CASSHQGTDSPLHF. CDR3 coding DNA: TGTGCCAGCAGCCATCAGGGGACGGATTCACCCCTCCACTTT.

V is TRBV6-5 and J is TRBJ1-1; D unclear. The CDR3 has 13 amino acids. CDR1 MNHEY and CDR2 SVGAGI come from the germline V gene. The ends were cut back, 3 bases at V and 5 bases at J, with 10 bases in the middle. The CDR3 region is CASSYTVRTEAFF. The CDR3 coding sequence is TGTGCCAGCAGTTATACAGTAAGGACTGAAGCTTTCTTT.

The chain recombines TRBV7-9 with TRBJ1-2; weak D call: TRBD1 (5 bases). The V end was cut by 0 bases, the J end by 6 bases, with 8 bases between. Germline V gene data show CDR1 as SEHNR and CDR2 as FQNEAQ (reference sequence). This CDR3 is 13 amino acids long. The CDR3 DNA reads TGTGCCAGCAGCTTAGCAGGGACTGATGGCTACACCTTC. Its protein product is CASSLAGTDGYTF.

This sequence joins TRBV29-1 and TRBJ2-5, with 9 bases fitting TRBD1. Germline assignment: CDR1 SQVTM and CDR2 ANQGSEA. This CDR3 has 15 residues. V lost 2 bases and J lost 2; bases outside the gene matches: 6. CDR3 coding DNA: TGCAGCGTTGAACGGACAGGGGAGTATCAAGAGACCCAGTACTTC. It codes for CSVERTGEYQETQYF.

The gene calls are TRBV19 and TRBJ1-5; no definite D call. Between the trimmed V and J ends, which lost 0 bases and 3 bases, there was a span of 6 bases. Per the germline V gene, CDR1 is LNHDA and CDR2 is SQIVND (reference sequence). This CDR3 comprises 14 residues. CDR3 sequence: CASSIEGSNQPQHF. The CDR3 DNA follows: TGTGCCAGTAGTATAGAGGGGTCCAATCAGCCCCAGCATTTT.

The chain carries TRBV7-6 and TRBJ1-4, with 8 positions matching TRBD1. V was pared by 5 bases and J by 5 bases, with 7 bases of the junction left unmatched. There are 15 residues in the CDR3. Germline V gives CDR1 SGHVS, CDR2 FNYEAQ. CDR3 coding DNA: TGTGCCAGCAGCCAGAGCAGGGGGCGAAATGAAAAACTGTTTTTT. Translation: CASSQSRGRNEKLFF.

The genes are TRBV6-5 and TRBJ1-2, with D unclear. The CDR3 covers 13 residues. Germline loops: CDR1 MNHEY, CDR2 SVGAGI. V lost 2 bases and J lost 0, with 4 bases in between. CDR3 sequence (DNA): TGTGCCAGCAGTTACCTCTCTAACTATGGCTACACCTTC. This sequence encodes CASSYLSNYGYTF.

The rearrangement links TRBV2 to TRBJ2-3, with D possibly matching TRBD2 (5 bases). This CDR3 contains 13 residues. Germline V gives CDR1 SNHLY, CDR2 FYNNEI. The ends were cut back, 4 bases at V and 1 base at J, with 6 bases in the middle. CDR3: CASSVEGTDTQYF. As DNA, the CDR3 is TGTGCCAGCAGTGTGGAGGGCACAGATACGCAGTATTTT. Full variable domain (outside the CDR3, taken from reference TRBV2 and TRBJ2-3): EPEVTQTPSHQVTQMGQEVILRCVPISNHLYFYWYRQILGQKVEFLVSFYNNEISEKSEIFDDQFSVERPDGSNFTLKIRSTKLEDSAMYFCASSVEGTDTQYFGPGTRLTVL.

V gene TRBV2 combines with J gene TRBJ2-5; D call uncertain. CDR3 length equals 13 residues. The germline V gene has CDR1 SNHLY and CDR2 FYNNEI. Trimming left V 7 bases short and J 1 base short, with 10 bases between. DNA for the CDR3: TGTGCCAGCACTCCGGGCTTCCAAGAGACCCAGTACTTC. It yields the protein CASTPGFQETQYF. The full variable domain, completed using reference TRBV2 and TRBJ2-5, is EPEVTQTPSHQVTQMGQEVILRCVPISNHLYFYWYRQILGQKVEFLVSFYNNEISEKSEIFDDQFSVERPDGSNFTLKIRSTKLEDSAMYFCASTPGFQETQYFGPGTRLLVL.